A selection of T cell receptor beta chains follows, all from one sample in a study of blood T cell repertoires in COVID-19. Sequenced by immunoSEQ multiplex PCR; TCRdb stores in-frame clones only, minus some. In the table there are tens of thousands of clones, 75% to 90% of which are singletons. Sequenced material: peripheral blood. Source of these receptors: a man in his 70s with active COVID-19. CDR3s include the opening cysteine and the closing phenylalanine or tryptophan. The size of a clone is reported for some rows only, either as once, few or many, or as a class for expanded clones.

J gene: TRBJ2-1; clone size: NA; V gene: TRBV3-1/TRBV3-2; CDR3 protein: CASRLLAGGEQFF
J gene: TRBJ2-7; clone size: NA; V gene: TRBV5-1; CDR3 protein: CASSLVFDAGNEQYF
J gene: TRBJ2-7; clone size: NA; V gene: TRBV6-5; CDR3 protein: CASSFRDRDDEQYF
J gene: TRBJ2-7; clone size: NA; V gene: TRBV5-4; CDR3 protein: CASSSGGTRSSKSYEQYF
J gene: TRBJ1-1; clone size: NA; V gene: TRBV24-1; CDR3 protein: CATSDPGTGITFF
J gene: TRBJ2-3; clone size: NA; V gene: TRBV24-1; CDR3 protein: CATSDPNSGEGQYF
J gene: TRBJ1-1; clone size: NA; V gene: TRBV6-5; CDR3 protein: CASSYFPGNTEAFF
J gene: TRBJ2-5; clone size: NA; V gene: TRBV5-6; CDR3 protein: CASSLTSGGMFETQYF
J gene: TRBJ2-2; clone size: NA; V gene: TRBV11-3; CDR3 protein: CASSLVNKNTGELFF
J gene: TRBJ2-3; clone size: NA; V gene: TRBV5-1; CDR3 protein: CASSEFQGAGDTQYF
J gene: TRBJ2-2; clone size: NA; V gene: TRBV9; CDR3 protein: CASSGALGGNTGELFF
J gene: TRBJ2-5; clone size: NA; V gene: TRBV4-1; CDR3 protein: CASSQVGTGGGQETQYF
J gene: TRBJ1-5; clone size: few; V gene: TRBV19; CDR3 protein: CASSMYRPNQPQHF
J gene: TRBJ1-4; clone size: few; V gene: TRBV7-7; CDR3 protein: CASSPSQGARGGNEKLFF
J gene: TRBJ2-1; clone size: NA; V gene: TRBV2; CDR3 protein: CASRRGASYNEQFF
J gene: TRBJ1-2; clone size: NA; V gene: TRBV10-3; CDR3 protein: CASEGTGTDVANYGYTF
J gene: TRBJ1-5; clone size: NA; V gene: TRBV4-1; CDR3 protein: CASSQDGLGDQPQHF
J gene: TRBJ2-1; clone size: NA; V gene: TRBV5-4; CDR3 protein: CASSPDLAEINYNEQFF
J gene: TRBJ2-7; clone size: NA; V gene: TRBV29-1; CDR3 protein: CSVEDHSVSYEQYF
J gene: TRBJ2-7; clone size: NA; V gene: TRBV19; CDR3 protein: CASSTSLDGGEQYF
J gene: TRBJ2-1; clone size: once; V gene: TRBV15; CDR3 protein: CATSRVRTSGGALHQNNEQFF
J gene: TRBJ2-4; clone size: once; V gene: TRBV27; CDR3 protein: CASSSGTILAKNIQYF
J gene: TRBJ2-7; clone size: NA; V gene: TRBV4-2; CDR3 protein: CASSHSGGQGYEQYF
J gene: TRBJ2-6; clone size: NA; V gene: TRBV18; CDR3 protein: CASSPFSVQGSPGANVLTF
J gene: TRBJ2-1; clone size: NA; V gene: TRBV6-2/TRBV6-3; CDR3 protein: CASSWGLALDEQFF
J gene: TRBJ1-2; clone size: NA; V gene: TRBV18; CDR3 protein: CASSPTGDGYTF
J gene: TRBJ1-2; clone size: NA; V gene: TRBV28; CDR3 protein: CASSATPGGTFRNYGYTF
J gene: TRBJ2-7; clone size: NA; V gene: TRBV13; CDR3 protein: CASSLSPAGMGEQYF
J gene: TRBJ2-4; clone size: NA; V gene: TRBV29-1; CDR3 protein: CSVVPGLAKNIQYF
J gene: TRBJ2-5; clone size: NA; V gene: TRBV29-1; CDR3 protein: CSVVSPRQGAGETQYF
J gene: TRBJ1-3; clone size: NA; V gene: TRBV2; CDR3 protein: CASSPPKTGTAGNTIYF
J gene: TRBJ1-5; clone size: NA; V gene: TRBV30; CDR3 protein: CAWSRTGSGPQHF
J gene: TRBJ2-7; clone size: NA; V gene: TRBV7-2; CDR3 protein: CASSKGQAPYEQYF
J gene: TRBJ1-2; clone size: NA; V gene: TRBV5-6; CDR3 protein: CASSLVSLGVYGYTF